This paragraph reports one T cell receptor (beta chain). Antigen specificity is unknown. This CDR3 region has 16 residues. Germline values: CDR1 SGDLS, CDR2 YYNGEE. The trim removed 2 bases at V and 7 bases at J, leaving 11 bases unmatched. The data were taken from a study of Tregs in tolerant kidney transplant recipients. The study's findings and limits: No direct test of biological reproducibility was done here. Activated donor B cell expansion appeared to reveal the most relevant donor-specific TCRbeta repertoire. Validation in larger populations is needed because few patients were studied.

CD4+CD25+CD127- Tregs, CD4+CD25- non-Tregs, CD4 and CD8 cells were sorted. Data came from immunoSEQ multiplex PCR; TCRdb stores just in-frame clones and leaves some out. This sample has 85,000 to 95,000 clones; 85% to 95% occur once, and the top ten carry around 4.5%. The chain has TRBV9 and TRBJ2-1; the match to TRBD2 covers 8 bases. The sequencing sample was made of CD8+ T cells from blood. The TCR originated in a human donor in good health. CDR3 DNA: TGTGCCAGCAGCGTCCCCGGGGGGGTTCGATTAAATGAGCAGTTCTTC. This translates into CASSVPGGVRLNEQFF. The complete variable domain, with remaining parts taken from reference TRBV9 and TRBJ2-1, reads DSGVTQTPKHLITATGQRVTLRCSPRSGDLSVYWYQQSLDQGLQFLIQYYNGEERAKGNILERFSAQQFPDLHSELNLSSLELGDSALYFCASSVPGGVRLNEQFFGPGTRLTVL.